This record looks at one TCR beta chain sequence and its context. The antigen is undetermined. J lost 1 base, V lost 8 bases, and 17 bases had no gene match. The CDR3 has 18 amino acids. CDR1 is ENHRY and CDR2 is SYGVKD in the germline V gene. 60 Vbeta and 13 Jbeta primers were used in PCR. This table comes from immunoSEQ multiplex PCR, and its TCRdb copy is limited to in-frame clones, with some not included. The table includes around 94,000 clones, approximately 82% detected once. The entry originates in a study of cytomegalovirus exposure and HLA in healthy donors. Study-level points and caveats: Of the V segments, some could not be distinguished, including TRBV6-2 and TRBV6-3, and were excluded. According to a later analysis, donors in an Asian-associated ancestry cluster reportedly had fewer N-insertions than the approximately 670-donor mean. Further analysis, carried out later, found HLA-associated TCR beta chains more clonally expanded than equally common other chains.

The genes are TRBV10-3 and TRBJ2-7; TRBD1 aligns across 10 bases. The sequence was obtained from a man aged 35 to 55 in good health and CMV-seronegative. The specimen was PBMCs. The chain's CDR3 is CAISVFGQGELFSYEQYF. The CDR3 nucleotides are TGTGCCATCTCCGTATTCGGACAGGGGGAATTGTTTTCCTACGAGCAGTACTTC.